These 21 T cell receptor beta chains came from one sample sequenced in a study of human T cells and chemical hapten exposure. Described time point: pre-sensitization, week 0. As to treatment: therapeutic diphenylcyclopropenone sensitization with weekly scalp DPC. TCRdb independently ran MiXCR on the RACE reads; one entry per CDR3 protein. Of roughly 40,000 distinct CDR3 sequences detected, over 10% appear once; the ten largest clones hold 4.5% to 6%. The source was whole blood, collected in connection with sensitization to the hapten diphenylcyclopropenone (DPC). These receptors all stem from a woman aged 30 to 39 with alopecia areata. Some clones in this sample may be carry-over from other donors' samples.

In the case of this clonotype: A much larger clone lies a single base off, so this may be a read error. The CDR3 sequence is CASSARTPSGNQPQHF. The CDR3 DNA follows: TGTGCCAGCTCCGCCAGGACGCCGTCGGGCAATCAGCCCCAGCATTTT. The chain links TRBV5-5 to TRBJ1-5; D is ambiguous. V lost 7 bases and J 2 bases, leaving 19 bases between the germline ends. Germline values: CDR1 SGHKS, CDR2 YYEKEE (reference sequence). The CDR3 runs 16 residues. The full variable domain, with the rest looked up from reference TRBV5-5 and TRBJ1-5, is DAGVTQSPTHLIKTRGQQVTLRCSPISGHKSVSWYQQVLGQGPQFIFQYYEKEERGRGNFPDRFSARQFPNYSSELNVNALLLGDSALYLCASSARTPSGNQPQHFGDGTRLSIL.

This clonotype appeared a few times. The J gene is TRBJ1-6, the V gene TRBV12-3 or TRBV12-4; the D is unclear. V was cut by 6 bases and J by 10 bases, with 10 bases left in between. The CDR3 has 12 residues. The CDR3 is CASSLGRSPLHF. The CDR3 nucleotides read TGTGCCAGCAGCCTCGGGAGATCACCCCTCCACTTT.

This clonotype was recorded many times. The CDR3 is CASSHTTGATYEQYF. DNA for the CDR3: TGCGCCAGCAGCCACACTACAGGGGCTACCTACGAGCAGTACTTC. The V and J genes are TRBV4-3 and TRBJ2-7, with 7 bases that match TRBD1. The CDR3 runs 15 residues. CDR1 LGHNA and CDR2 YSLEER come from the germline V gene. V shed 3 bases, J shed 2 bases, and the junction held 7 bases outside the gene matches.

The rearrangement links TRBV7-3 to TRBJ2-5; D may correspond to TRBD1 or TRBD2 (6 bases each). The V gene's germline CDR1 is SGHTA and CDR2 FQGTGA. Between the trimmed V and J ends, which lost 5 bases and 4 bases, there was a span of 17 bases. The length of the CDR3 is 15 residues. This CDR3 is CASSQGLAHRETQYF. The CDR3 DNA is TGTGCCAGCAGCCAGGGGCTAGCGCATCGAGAGACCCAGTACTTC.

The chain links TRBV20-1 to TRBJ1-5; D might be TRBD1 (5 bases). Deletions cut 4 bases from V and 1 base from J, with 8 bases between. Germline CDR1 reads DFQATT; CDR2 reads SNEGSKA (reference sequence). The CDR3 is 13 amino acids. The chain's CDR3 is CSATRDSNQPQHF. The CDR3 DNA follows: TGCAGTGCTACCCGGGACAGCAATCAGCCCCAGCATTTT.

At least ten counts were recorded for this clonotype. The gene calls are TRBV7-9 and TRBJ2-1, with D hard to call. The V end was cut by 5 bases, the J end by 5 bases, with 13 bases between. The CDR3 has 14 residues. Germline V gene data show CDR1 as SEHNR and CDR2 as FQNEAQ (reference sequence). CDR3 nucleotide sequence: TGTGCCAGCAGCGGCTTGGCAGGTAACAATGAGCAGTTCTTC. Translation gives CASSGLAGNNEQFF.

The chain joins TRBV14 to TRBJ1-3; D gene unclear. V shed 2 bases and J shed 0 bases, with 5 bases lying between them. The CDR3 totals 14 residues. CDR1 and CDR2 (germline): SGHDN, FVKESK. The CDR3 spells CASSQFRSGNTIYF. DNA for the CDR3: TGTGCCAGCAGCCAATTCCGCTCTGGAAACACCATATATTTT.

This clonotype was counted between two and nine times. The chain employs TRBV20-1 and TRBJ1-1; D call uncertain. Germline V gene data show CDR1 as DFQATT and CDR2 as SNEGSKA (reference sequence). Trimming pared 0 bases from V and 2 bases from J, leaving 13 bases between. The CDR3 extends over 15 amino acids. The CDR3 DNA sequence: TGCAGTGCTAGAGATGGTTACACGATTAACACTGAAGCTTTCTTT. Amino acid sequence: CSARDGYTINTEAFF.

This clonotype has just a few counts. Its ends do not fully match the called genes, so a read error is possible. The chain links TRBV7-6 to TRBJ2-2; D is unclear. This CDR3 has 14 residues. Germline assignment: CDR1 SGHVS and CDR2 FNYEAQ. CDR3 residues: CAGSPASYTGELFF. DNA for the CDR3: TGTGCCGGCAGCCCAGCGTCGTACACCGGGGAGCTGTTTTTT. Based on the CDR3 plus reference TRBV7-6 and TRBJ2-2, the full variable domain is GAGVSQSPRYKVTKRGQDVALRCDPISGHVSLYWYRQALGQGPEFLTYFNYEAQQDKSGLPNDRFSAERPEGSISTLTIQRTEQRDSAMYRCAGSPASYTGELFFGEGSRLTVL.

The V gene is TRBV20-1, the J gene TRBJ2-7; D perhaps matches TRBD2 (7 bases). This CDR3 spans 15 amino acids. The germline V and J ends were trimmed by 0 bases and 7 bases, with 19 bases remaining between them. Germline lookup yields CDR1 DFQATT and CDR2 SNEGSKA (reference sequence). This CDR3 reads CSARDNPGEGEEQYF. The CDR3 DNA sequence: TGCAGTGCTAGAGATAATCCAGGGGAGGGCGAAGAGCAGTACTTC.

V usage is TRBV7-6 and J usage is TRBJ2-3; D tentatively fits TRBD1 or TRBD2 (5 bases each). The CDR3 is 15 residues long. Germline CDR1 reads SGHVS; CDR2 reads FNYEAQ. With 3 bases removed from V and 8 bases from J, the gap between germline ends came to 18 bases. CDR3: CASSFSGTDGATQYF. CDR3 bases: TGTGCCAGCAGCTTTTCTGGGACGGACGGAGCTACGCAGTATTTT.

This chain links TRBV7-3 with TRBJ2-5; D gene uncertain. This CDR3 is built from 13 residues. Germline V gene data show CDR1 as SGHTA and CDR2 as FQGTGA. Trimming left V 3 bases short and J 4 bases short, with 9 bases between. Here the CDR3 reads CASSFDWGETQYF. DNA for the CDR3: TGTGCCAGCAGCTTCGACTGGGGAGAGACCCAGTACTTC.

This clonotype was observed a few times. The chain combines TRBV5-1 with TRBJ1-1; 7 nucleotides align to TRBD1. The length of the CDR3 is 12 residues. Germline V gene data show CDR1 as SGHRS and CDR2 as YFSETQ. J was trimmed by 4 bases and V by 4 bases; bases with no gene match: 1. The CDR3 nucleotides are TGCGCCAGCAGCGCAGGGGGCACTGAAGCTTTCTTT. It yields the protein CASSAGGTEAFF.

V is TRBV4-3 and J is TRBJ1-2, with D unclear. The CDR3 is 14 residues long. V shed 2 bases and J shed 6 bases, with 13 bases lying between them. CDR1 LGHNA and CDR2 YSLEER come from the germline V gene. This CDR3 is CASSQNRGINGYTF. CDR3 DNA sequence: TGCGCCAGCAGCCAAAATAGAGGGATCAATGGCTACACCTTC.

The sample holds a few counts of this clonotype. The CDR3 spells CGAVSGANVLTF. CDR3 DNA sequence: TGCGGGGCGGTTTCTGGGGCCAACGTCCTGACTTTC. J is TRBJ2-6 and V is TRBV29-1, with a possible D match to TRBD1 (5 bases). Per the germline V gene, CDR1 is SQVTM and CDR2 is ANQGSEA. The CDR3 contains 12 residues.

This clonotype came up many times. The CDR3 bases are TGCAGTGCTAGCGGGCGGGAGTACGAGCAGTACTTC. It codes for CSASGREYEQYF. V usage is TRBV20-1 and J usage is TRBJ2-7, with 7 bases aligning to TRBD2. The germline V gene has CDR1 DFQATT and CDR2 SNEGSKA (reference sequence). The V segment lost 3 bases and the J segment 4 bases; nucleotides outside the gene matches: 3. This CDR3 has 12 amino acids.

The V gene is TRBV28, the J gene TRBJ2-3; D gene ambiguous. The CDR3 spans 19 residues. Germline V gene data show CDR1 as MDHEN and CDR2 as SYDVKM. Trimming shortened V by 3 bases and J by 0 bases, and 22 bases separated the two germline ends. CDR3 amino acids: CASSFPRVGTARSTDTQYF. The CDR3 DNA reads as TGTGCCAGCAGTTTCCCAAGGGTGGGAACAGCTCGTAGCACAGATACGCAGTATTTT. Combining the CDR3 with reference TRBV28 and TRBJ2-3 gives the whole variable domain DVKVTQSSRYLVKRTGEKVFLECVQDMDHENMFWYRQDPGLGLRLIYFSYDVKMKEKGDIPEGYSVSREKKERFSLILESASTNQTSMYLCASSFPRVGTARSTDTQYFGPGTRLTVL.

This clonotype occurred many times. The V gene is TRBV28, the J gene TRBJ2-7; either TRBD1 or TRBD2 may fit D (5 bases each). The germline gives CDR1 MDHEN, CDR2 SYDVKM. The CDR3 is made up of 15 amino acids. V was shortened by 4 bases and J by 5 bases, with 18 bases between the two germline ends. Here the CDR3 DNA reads TGTGCCAGCAGTTCTGGGGGTGTCGACGGGGACGAGCAGTACTTC. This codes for CASSSGGVDGDEQYF.

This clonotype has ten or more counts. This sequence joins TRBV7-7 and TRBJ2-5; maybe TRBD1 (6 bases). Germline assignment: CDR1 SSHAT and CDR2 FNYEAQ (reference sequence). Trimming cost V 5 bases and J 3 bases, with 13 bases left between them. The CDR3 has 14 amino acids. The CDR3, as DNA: TGTGCCAGCAGCAAGGGGGTAGCGAAAGAGACCCAGTACTTC. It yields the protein CASSKGVAKETQYF.

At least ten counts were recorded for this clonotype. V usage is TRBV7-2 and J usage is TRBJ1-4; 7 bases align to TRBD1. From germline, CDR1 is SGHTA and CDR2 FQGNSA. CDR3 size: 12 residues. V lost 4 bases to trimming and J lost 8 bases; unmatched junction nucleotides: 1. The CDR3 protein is CASSSQGEKLFF. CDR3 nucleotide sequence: TGTGCCAGCAGCTCACAGGGGGAAAAACTGTTTTTT.

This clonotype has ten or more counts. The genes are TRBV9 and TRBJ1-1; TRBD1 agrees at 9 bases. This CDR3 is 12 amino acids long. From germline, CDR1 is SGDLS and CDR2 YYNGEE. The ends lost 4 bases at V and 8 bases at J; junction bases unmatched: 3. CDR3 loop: CASSQDRGEAFF. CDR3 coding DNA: TGTGCCAGCAGCCAGGACAGGGGAGAAGCTTTCTTT.